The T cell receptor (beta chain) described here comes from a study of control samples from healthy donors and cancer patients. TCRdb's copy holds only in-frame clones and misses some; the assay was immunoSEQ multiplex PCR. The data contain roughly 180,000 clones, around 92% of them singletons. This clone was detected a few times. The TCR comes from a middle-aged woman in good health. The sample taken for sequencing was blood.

CDR3 amino acids: CASSDSVTGELFF. CDR3 DNA sequence: TGTGCCAGCAGTGACTCAGTCACCGGGGAGCTGTTTTTT. V gene TRBV6-4 combines with J gene TRBJ2-2; no clear D. CDR1 MRHNA and CDR2 SNTAGT come from the germline V gene. The CDR3 runs to 13 residues. Deletions cut 0 bases from V and 4 bases from J, with 3 bases between.